These T cell receptor beta chains were read from a single sample in a study of shared clonotypes between healthy human individuals. Clones were read by immunoSEQ multiplex PCR, and TCRdb kept only the in-frame ones, dropping some. The sample carries 550,000 to 650,000 clones, about 96% recorded once. Input material: naive CD8+ T cells sorted from blood. These receptors all come from a woman aged 25-40 years in good health. The conserved cysteine and the conserved F or W are not part of the CDR3 here.

v_gene: TRBV5-1
j_gene: TRBJ2-1
CDR3aa: ASSFSVGRGNEQF

v_gene: TRBV6-5
j_gene: TRBJ1-1
CDR3aa: ASSYSETGIGEAF

v_gene: TRBV14
j_gene: TRBJ2-7
CDR3aa: ASSQGSGLAFYEQY

v_gene: TRBV27
j_gene: TRBJ2-7
CDR3aa: ASSFAKEYEQY

v_gene: TRBV9
j_gene: TRBJ2-5
CDR3aa: ASSVSSSQETHY

v_gene: TRBV5-4
j_gene: TRBJ2-7
CDR3aa: ASSPAGHQTYEQY

v_gene: TRBV11-2
j_gene: TRBJ2-1
CDR3aa: ASSAGPGRNEQF

v_gene: TRBV9
j_gene: TRBJ1-1
CDR3aa: ASSVRAVNTEAF

v_gene: TRBV11-2
j_gene: TRBJ2-7
CDR3aa: ASSFRDPEGEQY

v_gene: TRBV5-6
j_gene: TRBJ2-7
CDR3aa: ASSLAGASGLLRAEQY

v_gene: TRBV7-8
j_gene: TRBJ2-7
CDR3aa: ASSNIDGDEQY

v_gene: TRBV27
j_gene: TRBJ1-1
CDR3aa: ASSPIAGNTEAF

v_gene: TRBV5-6
j_gene: TRBJ2-5
CDR3aa: ASSRMTGQETQY

v_gene: TRBV6-1
j_gene: TRBJ1-5
CDR3aa: ASSKRDDNQPQH

v_gene: TRBV6-5
j_gene: TRBJ1-1
CDR3aa: ASSYDEGANTEAF

v_gene: TRBV28
j_gene: TRBJ1-1
CDR3aa: ASSLYAKNTEAF

v_gene: TRBV7-6
j_gene: TRBJ2-3
CDR3aa: ASSSRLAGVVDTQY

v_gene: TRBV29-1
j_gene: TRBJ1-1
CDR3aa: SVQGQGARTEAF

v_gene: TRBV30
j_gene: TRBJ1-4
CDR3aa: AWTPGGNEKLF

v_gene: TRBV27
j_gene: -
CDR3aa: ASSITGATYEQY

v_gene: TRBV28
j_gene: TRBJ1-5
CDR3aa: ASSPPEGYLNQPQH

v_gene: TRBV29-1
j_gene: TRBJ2-3
CDR3aa: SVVGRTVSHLDTQY

v_gene: TRBV30
j_gene: TRBJ1-1
CDR3aa: AWSEKNTEAF

v_gene: TRBV10-1
j_gene: TRBJ2-1
CDR3aa: ATNDWGGPYNEQF

v_gene: TRBV6-9
j_gene: TRBJ2-7
CDR3aa: ASLRRDSRRDEQY

v_gene: TRBV9
j_gene: TRBJ1-1
CDR3aa: ASSTSMGDTEAF

v_gene: TRBV7-9
j_gene: TRBJ2-7
CDR3aa: ASSFGGGDHEQY

v_gene: TRBV25-1
j_gene: TRBJ2-3
CDR3aa: ASSEEAGDTQY

v_gene: TRBV10-3
j_gene: TRBJ2-7
CDR3aa: AISEDGTLWAEQY

v_gene: TRBV28
j_gene: TRBJ2-7
CDR3aa: ASSARRLAGAPWEQY

v_gene: TRBV10-1
j_gene: TRBJ2-1
CDR3aa: ASSELAGYNEQF

v_gene: TRBV9
j_gene: TRBJ2-1
CDR3aa: ASSVQREYSYNEQF

v_gene: TRBV4-1
j_gene: TRBJ1-1
CDR3aa: ASSQEWGGKVNTEAF

v_gene: TRBV28
j_gene: TRBJ1-3
CDR3aa: ASSLTRTLTGNTIY

v_gene: TRBV11-2
j_gene: TRBJ2-1
CDR3aa: ASSSEGLYNEQF

v_gene: TRBV7-9
j_gene: TRBJ2-2
CDR3aa: ASSFPRVTGELF

v_gene: TRBV19
j_gene: TRBJ1-1
CDR3aa: ASSIDPLGRNTEAF

v_gene: TRBV27
j_gene: TRBJ1-5
CDR3aa: ASSLSSYSNQPQH

v_gene: TRBV2
j_gene: TRBJ1-2
CDR3aa: ASKVLARYGYT

v_gene: TRBV10-3
j_gene: TRBJ2-7
CDR3aa: AISVGLAGGSAYEQY

v_gene: TRBV7-9
j_gene: TRBJ2-7
CDR3aa: ASTKDYEQY

v_gene: TRBV6-1
j_gene: TRBJ2-7
CDR3aa: ASSTYEQY